The clone carrying this TCR beta chain was observed once. This sample was taken from a study of blood T cell repertoires in COVID-19. Whole-study context: Sites in the United States, Italy and Spain provided acute and convalescent COVID-19 samples. PBMCs, B-cell-depleted T cells, or T cells provided the cDNA or gDNA that made up the material.

The germline gives CDR1 SGHTA, CDR2 FQGNSA. Losses at the gene ends were 5 bases for V and 0 bases for J; bases not matched to a gene: 7. This CDR3 is 16 amino acids long. The authors' processing: Reference gene primer amplification gave nucleated cell count estimates. Profiled with immunoSEQ multiplex PCR; TCRdb holds only in-frame clones, not every one. The V and J calls and clone size are taken from that table; D and trimming were inferred from the DNA. The sample has approximately 490,000 clones, about nine tenths seen once. V and J are TRBV7-2 and TRBJ2-3; 8 bases are a match to TRBD2. Sequenced material: PBMCs or T cells enriched from blood (not recorded which). The clonotype originates from a woman aged 18 to 35 who had recovered from COVID-19. DNA of the CDR3: TGTGCCAGCAGCCTTAGCGGGGCACTTAGCACAGATACGCAGTATTTT. Translated, it gives CASSLSGALSTDTQYF.